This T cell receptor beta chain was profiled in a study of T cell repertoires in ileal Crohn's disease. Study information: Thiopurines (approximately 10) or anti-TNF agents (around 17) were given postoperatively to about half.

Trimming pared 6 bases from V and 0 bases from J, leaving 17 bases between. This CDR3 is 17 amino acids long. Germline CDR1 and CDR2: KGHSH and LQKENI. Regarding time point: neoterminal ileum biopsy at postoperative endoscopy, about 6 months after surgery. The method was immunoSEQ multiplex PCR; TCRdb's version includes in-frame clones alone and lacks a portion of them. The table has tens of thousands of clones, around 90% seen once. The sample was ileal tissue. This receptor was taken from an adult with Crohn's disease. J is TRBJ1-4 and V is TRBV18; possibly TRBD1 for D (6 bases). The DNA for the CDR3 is TGTGCCAGCTCTCCCGACAGGCGACTGGCAACTAATGAAAAACTGTTTTTT. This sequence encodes CASSPDRRLATNEKLFF.